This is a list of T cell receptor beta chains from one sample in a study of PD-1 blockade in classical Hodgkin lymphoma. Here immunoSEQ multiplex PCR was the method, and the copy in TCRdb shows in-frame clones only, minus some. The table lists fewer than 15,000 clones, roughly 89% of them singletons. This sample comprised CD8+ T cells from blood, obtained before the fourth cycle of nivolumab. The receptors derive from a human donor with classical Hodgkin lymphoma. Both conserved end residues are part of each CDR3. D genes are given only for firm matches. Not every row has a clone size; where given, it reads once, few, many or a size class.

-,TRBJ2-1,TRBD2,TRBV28,TGTGCCAGCAGTTTGTGGCCACCGGGACTAGCGGGATATGAGCAGTTCTTC,CASSLWPPGLAGYEQFF
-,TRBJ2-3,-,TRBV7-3,TGTGCCAGCAGCTTAAATGGGGCAGATACGCAGTATTTT,CASSLNGADTQYF
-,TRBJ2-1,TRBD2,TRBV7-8,TGTGCCAGCAGCTTGCTAGCGGGGGGCTACAATGAGCAGTTCTTC,CASSLLAGGYNEQFF
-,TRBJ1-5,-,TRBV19,TGTGCCAGTAATATGGGGACCAATAGCAATCAGCCCCAGCATTTT,CASNMGTNSNQPQHF
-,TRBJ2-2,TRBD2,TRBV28,TGTGCCAGCAGTTCTAGCGGGTATACCGGGGAGCTGTTTTTT,CASSSSGYTGELFF
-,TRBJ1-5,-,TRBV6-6,TGTGCCAGCAGTTACTCGATCTCAGAAAATCAGCCCCAGCATTTT,CASSYSISENQPQHF
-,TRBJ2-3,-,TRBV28,TGTGCCAGCAGTTACGGCGGAGCAGATACGCAGTATTTT,CASSYGGADTQYF
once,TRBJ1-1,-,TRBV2,TGTGCCAGCAGTGAAATTCAGGGGTCCAACACTGAAGCTTTCTTT,CASSEIQGSNTEAFF
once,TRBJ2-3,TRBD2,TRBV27,TGTGCCAGCTGTGAGACTAGCGGGGTCACAGATACGCAGTATTTT,CASCETSGVTDTQYF
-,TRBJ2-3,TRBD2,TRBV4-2,TGTGCCAGCAGCTTAGACAGACTAGCGGGGGCGTGGGATACGCAGTATTTT,CASSLDRLAGAWDTQYF
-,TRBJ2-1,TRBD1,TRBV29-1,TGCAGCGTTGAGTCCTCAGGGGGTGGTGAGCAGTTCTTC,CSVESSGGGEQFF
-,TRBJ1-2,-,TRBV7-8,TGTGCCAGCAGCTTAGTAGCAGGGCCCTATGGCTACACCTTC,CASSLVAGPYGYTF
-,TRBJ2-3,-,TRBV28,TGTGCCACCGGCGGGGTTGGAGATACGCAGTATTTT,CATGGVGDTQYF
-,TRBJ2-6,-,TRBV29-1,TGCAGCGTGAGAATCGCTGGGGCCAACGTCCTGACTTTC,CSVRIAGANVLTF
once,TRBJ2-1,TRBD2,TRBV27,TGTGCCACCACCGGGACTAGCGGAAGCTACAATGAGCAGTTCTTC,CATTGTSGSYNEQFF
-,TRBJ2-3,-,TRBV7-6,TGTGCCAGCAGCTTAGACAGGAACACAGATACGCAGTATTTT,CASSLDRNTDTQYF
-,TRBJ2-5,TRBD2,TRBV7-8,TGTGCCAGCAGCTTAGGAGGAGGACTAGCGGGGGGGGAAGAGACCCAGTACTTC,CASSLGGGLAGGEETQYF
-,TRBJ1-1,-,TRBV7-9,TGTGCCAGCAGCTCCAGCGACGGATGGTTGAACACTGAAGCTTTCTTT,CASSSSDGWLNTEAFF
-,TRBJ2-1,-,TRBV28,TGTGCCAGCTCAAACCTCGGGATTACTGATTATGGTGAGCAGTTCTTC,CASSNLGITDYGEQFF
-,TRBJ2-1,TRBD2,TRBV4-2,TGTGCCAGCAGCCTAGCGGGGGGGCCAGACAATGAGCAGTTCTTC,CASSLAGGPDNEQFF
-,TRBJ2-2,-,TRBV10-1,TGCGCCAGCAGTGCCTCGGGGGGCCCGAACACCGGGGAGCTGTTTTTT,CASSASGGPNTGELFF
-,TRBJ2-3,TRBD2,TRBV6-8,TGTGCCAGCAGTTACAGACTAGCGGGGAGACGTTTATCCACAGATACGCAGTATTTT,CASSYRLAGRRLSTDTQYF
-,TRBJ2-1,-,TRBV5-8,TGTGCCAGCAGCGACAACAGAGGTGAGCCCTACAATGAGCAGTTCTTC,CASSDNRGEPYNEQFF
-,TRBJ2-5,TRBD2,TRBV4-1,TGCGCCAGCAGCCCGCGGGGGTCACAAGAGACCCAGTACTTC,CASSPRGSQETQYF
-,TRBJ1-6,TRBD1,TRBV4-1,TGCGCCAGCAGCCAAGAAAGTTACAGGGGATACTATAATTCACCCCTCCACTTT,CASSQESYRGYYNSPLHF
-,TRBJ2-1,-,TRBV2,TGTGCCAGCGAAGAGGGAGACGGTGAGCAGTTCTTC,CASEEGDGEQFF